The rows below give T cell receptor beta chains drawn from one sample of a study of T cell repertoires in aging, cancer and after chemotherapy. TCRdb reprocessed the multiplex PCR reads via MiXCR and lists one record per CDR3 protein. Of about 2,300 distinct CDR3 sequences in the sample, 50% to 70% were seen once. Input material: blood. Receptor source: a human donor with a blood cancer. Each CDR3 is given with its conserved first and last residue. Fields, in order: V gene, J gene, CDR3 protein.

TRBV6-5	TRBJ1-5	CASSGGRANQPQHF
TRBV5-1	TRBJ2-1	CASSLGGLGINEQFF
TRBV12-3/TRBV12-4	TRBJ1-2	CASSTSGTGGNANYGYTF
TRBV7-2	TRBJ2-7	CASSLAGPYEQYF
TRBV19	TRBJ2-7	CASSRGQIYEQYF
TRBV7-9	TRBJ1-6	CASSGTENSPLHF
TRBV6-5	TRBJ1-2	CASRPRQGRGYTF
TRBV7-2	TRBJ2-1	CASSLEGAGPYNEQFF
TRBV7-2	TRBJ2-5	CASSLASGGEYRQYF
TRBV6-2/TRBV6-3	TRBJ1-2	CASSEAGGQGQGYTF
TRBV7-6	TRBJ1-3	CASSLASGSGNTIYF
TRBV7-3	TRBJ2-5	CASSLNRGETQYF
TRBV6-5	TRBJ1-1	CASSGTNTEAFF
TRBV6-1	TRBJ2-7	CASILPHETMQYF
TRBV29-1	TRBJ2-1	CSANGGSQDPYNEQFF
TRBV12-5	TRBJ1-4	CAAPPGQGNGKLFF
TRBV6-5	TRBJ2-5	CASSYSPGFQETQYF
TRBV30	TRBJ2-7	CACIRDRLQYEQYF
TRBV10-3	TRBJ2-7	CAISEGTYSYEQYF
TRBV5-4	TRBJ2-5	CASSRGQGVPETQYF
TRBV30	TRBJ1-1	CASGRRQMNTEAFF
TRBV6-2/TRBV6-3	TRBJ1-5	CASSEVRGSRGNQPQHF
TRBV6-2/TRBV6-3	TRBJ1-2	CASAGGDYGYTF
TRBV11-1	TRBJ2-1	CATRTSRDNEQFF
TRBV30	TRBJ2-1	CAWSTPEERGDNEQFF
TRBV6-5	TRBJ2-3	CASSTLAGGHGDTQYF
TRBV30	TRBJ1-2	CAWSGAGEGYTF
TRBV20-1	TRBJ2-7	CSASIQDYEQYF
TRBV7-6	TRBJ2-7	CASSFQGSYEQYF
TRBV10-1	TRBJ2-3	CASSDWVEGFTDTQYF
TRBV15	TRBJ2-7	CATSRGSLNNEQYF
TRBV12-3/TRBV12-4	TRBJ2-3	CASSWAQEADTQYF
TRBV6-5	TRBJ1-5	CASSLRGQPQHF
TRBV12-3/TRBV12-4	TRBJ2-1	CASSRGLAGLYEQFF
TRBV5-6	TRBJ1-1	CASRWGRDTEAFF
TRBV30	TRBJ2-5	CAWSWVAGYQETQYF
TRBV6-5	TRBJ2-7	CASSLRLAGGHEQYF
TRBV6-2/TRBV6-3	TRBJ2-5	CASTEEHDRETQYF
TRBV7-6	TRBJ2-5	CASSLDQGGETQYF
TRBV30	TRBJ1-3	CASGDRANLGSIYF
TRBV12-3/TRBV12-4	TRBJ1-2	CASSFLPRSPYGYTF